Following are 9 T cell receptor beta chains from one sample sequenced in a study of Ad26.COV2.S vaccination and SARS-CoV-2 variants. Repertoires were generated with immunoSEQ multiplex PCR, while TCRdb's copy carries only in-frame clones and drops some. The sample records more than 300,000 clones, about 86% being singletons. As to treatment: roughly 18 received Ad26.COV2.S at low or high dose, single or two shots; about 5 received placebo; per-sample allocation not given. The samples date from day 63 after the first vaccine or placebo injection. The source was peripheral blood, collected in a trial of Ad26.COV2.S vaccine versus placebo. These receptors originate from a person aged 18-60 years who received the Ad26.COV2.S COVID-19 vaccine or a placebo.

This CDR3 reads CASSLGWGTGGTGELFF. CDR3 in DNA: TGTGCCAGCAGCTTAGGGTGGGGGACAGGGGGCACCGGGGAGCTGTTTTTT. The rearrangement uses TRBV7-2 and TRBJ2-2; 11 bases match TRBD1. The ends lost 1 base at V and 4 bases at J; junction bases unmatched: 5. Germline-derived CDR1 and CDR2 are SGHTA and FQGNSA. The CDR3 extends over 17 amino acids.

The rearrangement uses TRBV7-2 and TRBJ1-4; TRBD1 matches at 8 bases. Germline-derived CDR1 and CDR2 are SGHTA and FQGNSA. This CDR3 has 15 amino acids. The V and J ends lost 2 bases and 7 bases, in that order; junction bases with no gene match: 6. CDR3 in DNA: TGTGCCAGCAGCTTAATGGGGCAGGGGGCTGAAAAACTGTTTTTT. Amino acids: CASSLMGQGAEKLFF.

V and J are TRBV18 and TRBJ1-1; a weak D match, TRBD1 (5 bases). The germline V gene has CDR1 KGHSH and CDR2 LQKENI. This CDR3 comprises 13 residues. The V gene lost 6 bases and the J gene lost 3 bases, with 11 bases spanning the gap. CDR3 loop: CASSGEGYTEAFF. CDR3 nucleotide sequence: TGTGCCAGCTCCGGAGAGGGGTACACTGAAGCTTTCTTT.

The genes are TRBV30 and TRBJ1-6; weak D call: TRBD1 (6 bases). The CDR3 contains 17 residues. Trimming took off 5 bases at V and 0 bases at J, with 17 bases between the two ends. The V gene's germline CDR1 is GTSNPN and CDR2 SVGIG (reference sequence). CDR3 nucleotide sequence: TGTGCCTGGGCAACAGGGAAGTTAAGCTCCTATAATTCACCCCTCCACTTT. It yields the protein CAWATGKLSSYNSPLHF.

As for this clone: A junction end diverges from the germline sequence, so it may reflect a read error. The chain uses TRBV6-5 and TRBJ1-6, with D maybe TRBD1 (6 bases). The CDR3 is made up of 13 amino acids. Germline CDR1 is MNHEY and CDR2 is SVGAGI. CDR3: CASSLYRVSVLHF. The DNA of the CDR3 is TGTGCCAGTAGTTTATACAGGGTCAGTGTCCTCCACTTT.

This clone was detected a few times. The rearrangement links TRBV6-1 to TRBJ2-2, with 8 bases that match TRBD1. The CDR3 covers 16 residues. Looked up from germline, CDR1 is MNHNS and CDR2 is SASEGT. The junction had 6 bases not matched to a gene; V was cut back by 4 bases and J by 2 bases. CDR3 sequence reads: CASSAGGAGNTGELFF. CDR3 sequence (DNA): TGTGCCAGCAGTGCAGGGGGCGCGGGCAACACCGGGGAGCTGTTTTTT.

The chain joins TRBV18 to TRBJ1-6; TRBD1 agrees at 8 bases. The germline CDR1 and CDR2 sequences are KGHSH and LQKENI. The CDR3 is 16 amino acids. The trim removed 1 base at V and 8 bases at J, leaving 7 bases unmatched. The chain's CDR3 is CASSPLQDRAYSPLHF. DNA for the CDR3: TGTGCCAGCTCACCACTCCAGGACAGGGCCTATTCACCCCTCCACTTT.

The V gene is TRBV9, the J gene TRBJ1-2; D perhaps matches TRBD1 (5 bases). Looked up from germline, CDR1 is SGDLS and CDR2 is YYNGEE. This CDR3 comprises 14 residues. Deletions cut 3 bases from V and 5 bases from J, with 14 bases between. The CDR3: CASSAGRGDYGYTF. Here the CDR3 DNA reads TGTGCCAGCAGCGCGGGACGGGGGGATTATGGCTACACCTTC. Full variable domain (outside the CDR3, taken from reference TRBV9 and TRBJ1-2): DSGVTQTPKHLITATGQRVTLRCSPRSGDLSVYWYQQSLDQGLQFLIQYYNGEERAKGNILERFSAQQFPDLHSELNLSSLELGDSALYFCASSAGRGDYGYTFGSGTRLTVV.

The J gene is TRBJ1-5, the V gene TRBV2, with 7 bases matching TRBD1. V trimming: 8 bases; J trimming: 2 bases; junction bases outside the gene matches: 6. The CDR3 has 14 amino acids. CDR1 is SNHLY and CDR2 is FYNNEI in the germline V gene. CDR3 coding DNA: TGTGCCAGCTCCTCTGGACAGGGCAATCAGCCCCAGCATTTT. Encoded protein: CASSSGQGNQPQHF.